One and the same sample provided the 25 T cell receptor beta chains below, sequenced in a study of read filtering for tumor transcriptome and immune sequencing. This library used approximately 370 ng RNA and molecular barcoded adaptors spanning alpha/delta and beta/gamma chains. MiXCR, applied by TCRdb to the reads, yields one record per CDR3 protein. The sample yields around 140,000 distinct CDR3 sequences, 13% seen once. The sample comprised a population of CD138-negative cells sorted from bone marrow. The receptors originated from a donor aged 40 or older with multiple myeloma.

This clonotype was recorded many times. The V and J genes are TRBV6-2 or TRBV6-3 and TRBJ2-2, with D maybe TRBD2 (6 bases). The CDR3 covers 13 residues. Trimming pared 6 bases from V and 7 bases from J, leaving 12 bases between. Looked up from germline, CDR1 is MNHEY and CDR2 is SVGEGT. CDR3: CASRNPGLGELFF. The DNA of the CDR3 is TGTGCCAGCAGAAATCCGGGACTCGGGGAGCTGTTTTTT.

In its sample, this clonotype was seen many times. V usage is TRBV7-6 and J usage is TRBJ1-6, with D perhaps matching TRBD1 (6 bases). The CDR3 is made up of 14 amino acids. CDR1 is SGHVS and CDR2 is FNYEAQ in the germline V gene. The V gene lost 8 bases and the J gene lost 5 bases, with 13 bases spanning the gap. The CDR3 nucleotides are TGTGCCAGCCAGGGAGGGGGAAATAATTCACCCCTCCACTTT. Translated, it gives CASQGGGNNSPLHF.

This clonotype was recorded many times. The gene calls are TRBV7-9 and TRBJ1-1, with D perhaps matching TRBD1 (6 bases). CDR1 is SEHNR, CDR2 FQNEAQ, per germline (reference sequence). There are 12 residues in the CDR3. Trimming took 4 bases from V and 6 from J, leaving 9 bases between them. CDR3 loop: CASSYGGSEAFF. The CDR3 DNA reads TGTGCCAGCAGCTACGGGGGCTCTGAAGCTTTCTTT.

This clonotype was counted only a few times. The chain is built from TRBV20-1 and TRBJ1-1; 8 bases match TRBD1. This CDR3 is 12 amino acids long. V shed 6 bases, J shed 8 bases, and the junction held 8 bases outside the gene matches. Germline V gives CDR1 DFQATT, CDR2 SNEGSKA (reference sequence). In nucleotides, the CDR3 is TGCAGTGCACGGACAGGGAGCACCGAAGCTTTCTTT. Translating gives CSARTGSTEAFF.

This clonotype has a count of ten or more. V and J are TRBV29-1 and TRBJ2-2; D is ambiguous. This CDR3 region has 12 residues. Germline V gene data show CDR1 as SQVTM and CDR2 as ANQGSEA. The V and J ends lost 8 bases and 4 bases respectively, with 11 bases between them. CDR3 in DNA: TGCAGCCTCGCGGTTGGCACCGGGGAGCTGTTTTTT. Translated: CSLAVGTGELFF.

The chain uses TRBV5-1 and TRBJ1-5; a weak D match, TRBD1 (5 bases). CDR1 SGHRS and CDR2 YFSETQ come from the germline V gene. The ends were cut back, 3 bases at V and 4 bases at J, with 14 bases in the middle. This CDR3 is built from 15 residues. The CDR3, as DNA: TGCGCCAGCAGCTCCGAGGGGCTAGCAAATCAGCCCCAGCATTTT. This sequence encodes CASSSEGLANQPQHF.

This clonotype was counted between two and nine times. A clone one base away is much larger, so this may be a read error. V usage is TRBV7-9 and J usage is TRBJ2-1; maybe TRBD2 (6 bases). This CDR3 comprises 16 residues. V was shortened by 3 bases and J by 7 bases, with 19 bases between the two germline ends. Germline values: CDR1 SEHNR, CDR2 FQNEAQ (reference sequence). The CDR3 is CASSFLSRGRKNEQFF. The CDR3 DNA is TGTGCCAGCAGCTTCTTAAGCCGGGGGAGGAAGAATGAGCAGTTCTTC.

This clonotype was counted at least ten times. The gene calls are TRBV4-3 and TRBJ2-7; 7 bases map to TRBD1. With 1 base clipped from V and 3 bases from J, the junction kept 3 bases outside the gene matches. The CDR3 spans 14 residues. Germline-derived CDR1 and CDR2 are LGHNA and YSLEER. The chain's CDR3 is CASSQGRQGYEQYF. The CDR3 coding sequence is TGCGCCAGCAGCCAAGGTCGACAGGGCTACGAGCAGTACTTC.

This clonotype was seen many times. The chain links TRBV29-1 to TRBJ1-5, with D possibly matching TRBD1 (6 bases). The CDR3 extends over 13 amino acids. Trimming stripped 4 bases from V and 3 bases from J, with 10 bases between. Germline lookup yields CDR1 SQVTM and CDR2 ANQGSEA. The CDR3 DNA reads as TGCAGCGTTGGACAGGACCCCAATCAGCCCCAGCATTTT. Its translation: CSVGQDPNQPQHF.

Many counts were recorded for this clonotype. This chain joins TRBV29-1 and TRBJ2-5; possibly TRBD2 for D (5 bases). CDR1 and CDR2 (germline): SQVTM, ANQGSEA. CDR3 length: 14 amino acids. V was pared by 8 bases and J by 0 bases, with 16 bases between. The CDR3 loop reads CSRAGSLYQETQYF. The CDR3, as DNA: TGCAGCCGGGCGGGCAGTTTGTACCAAGAGACCCAGTACTTC.

This clonotype was seen ten or more times. V and J are TRBV12-3 or TRBV12-4 and TRBJ1-6, with 8 bases lining up with TRBD1. This CDR3 contains 16 residues. The J segment lost 7 bases and the V segment lost 6 bases, leaving 11 bases of the junction unmatched. The CDR3 bases are TGTGCCAGCAGGCCCAACAGGGGGACGCTGAATTCACCCCTCCACTTT. It yields the protein CASRPNRGTLNSPLHF.

This clonotype was found many times. V usage is TRBV29-1 and J usage is TRBJ2-2; D is uncertain. V lost 6 bases, J lost 3 bases, and 17 bases lay in between. The CDR3 extends over 15 amino acids. Germline CDR1 and CDR2: SQVTM and ANQGSEA. CDR3 residues: CSVSGHEKYTGELFF. CDR3 in DNA: TGCAGCGTCTCGGGCCACGAGAAATACACCGGGGAGCTGTTTTTT.

This clonotype was counted ten times or more. The V and J genes are TRBV20-1 and TRBJ1-5; tentatively, D is TRBD1 (6 bases). The germline V and J ends were trimmed by 5 bases and 0 bases, with 14 bases remaining between them. Germline V CDR1 and CDR2: DFQATT, SNEGSKA (reference sequence). This CDR3 region has 15 residues. The CDR3 spells CSAAGQTNSNQPQHF. The CDR3 DNA sequence: TGCAGTGCTGCCGGACAGACAAATAGCAATCAGCCCCAGCATTTT.

Comment on this clonotype: This may be a read error: a much more frequent sequence differs by one nucleotide. The chain recombines TRBV7-9 with TRBJ1-6; TRBD1 matches at 7 bases. CDR1 SEHNR and CDR2 FQNEAQ come from the germline V gene (reference sequence). The CDR3 has 12 amino acids. The CDR3 is CASSAQGGEALF. CDR3 DNA sequence: TGTGCCAGCAGCGCCCAGGGGGGTGAAGCTCTCTTT.

Many counts were recorded for this clonotype. This chain uses TRBV29-1 with TRBJ2-2; maybe TRBD2 (5 bases). CDR3 length: 13 residues. The germline V gene encodes CDR1 SQVTM and CDR2 ANQGSEA. Trimming took off 8 bases at V and 5 bases at J, with 15 bases between the two ends. The CDR3 DNA reads TGCAGCCTTAGAGGGCAGACGACCGGGGAGCTGTTTTTT. Its translation is CSLRGQTTGELFF.

This clonotype was counted only a few times. Given a much more abundant clone one base away, this may be a read error. The chain employs TRBV2 and TRBJ2-1; 7 bases line up with TRBD2. This CDR3 contains 17 residues. Germline V gene data show CDR1 as SNHLY and CDR2 as FYNNEI. The CDR3 bases are TGTGCCAGCAGATCGGTAGCGGGTGGTTCAGGATACAATGTGCAGTTCTTC. It specifies CASRSVAGGSGYNVQFF.

This clonotype was counted many times. V gene TRBV5-4 combines with J gene TRBJ2-5, with a tentative D call TRBD1 (5 bases). V was trimmed by 4 bases and J by 4 bases, leaving 11 bases between them. The CDR3 is 13 residues long. Germline V gene data show CDR1 as SGHNT and CDR2 as YYREEE (reference sequence). CDR3 bases: TGTGCCAGCAGCCCCAGGGCCAGAGAGACCCAGTACTTC. It specifies CASSPRARETQYF.

V gene TRBV4-1 combines with J gene TRBJ1-5; D gene uncertain. The V gene lost 0 bases and the J gene lost 0 bases, with 9 bases spanning the gap. Germline V CDR1 and CDR2: MGHRA, YSYEKL. The CDR3 is 16 amino acids. In DNA form, the CDR3 reads TGCGCCAGCAGCCAAGATTTTTGGGATAGCAATCAGCCCCAGCATTTT. This sequence encodes CASSQDFWDSNQPQHF.

This clonotype showed up many times. The J gene is TRBJ2-3, the V gene TRBV7-9; D is unresolved. The V end lost 2 bases, the J end lost 6 bases, and 9 bases lay between the germline ends. The CDR3 contains 13 residues. Per the germline V gene, CDR1 is SEHNR and CDR2 is FQNEAQ (reference sequence). The CDR3 bases are TGTGCCAGCAGCTTAACGCCTCCGGATACGCAGTATTTT. This codes for CASSLTPPDTQYF.

The chain couples TRBV2 to TRBJ2-5; 11 bases are a match to TRBD2. The germline gives CDR1 SNHLY, CDR2 FYNNEI. This CDR3 has 14 residues. V was pared by 4 bases and J by 2 bases, with 0 bases of the junction left unmatched. This CDR3 reads CASSGLAGQETQYF. Written as DNA, the CDR3 is TGTGCCAGCAGTGGACTAGCGGGACAAGAGACCCAGTACTTC. The entire variable domain, with the rest obtained from reference TRBV2 and TRBJ2-5, is as follows: EPEVTQTPSHQVTQMGQEVILRCVPISNHLYFYWYRQILGQKVEFLVSFYNNEISEKSEIFDDQFSVERPDGSNFTLKIRSTKLEDSAMYFCASSGLAGQETQYFGPGTRLLVL.

The chain carries TRBV5-6 and TRBJ2-1; 8 bases fit TRBD1. CDR3 size: 16 residues. CDR1 and CDR2 from the germline V gene are SGHDT and YYEEEE. The V gene end was trimmed by 0 bases and the J gene end by 4 bases; junction bases not matched to a gene: 6. The CDR3 DNA reads as TGTGCCAGCAGCTTGGGGGGGACAGGAGGGTACAATGAGCAGTTCTTC. Translated, it gives CASSLGGTGGYNEQFF.

This clonotype was detected only a few times. The chain links TRBV6-6 to TRBJ1-5, with D perhaps TRBD1 (5 bases). The CDR3 runs to 14 residues. CDR1 MNHNY and CDR2 SVGAGI come from the germline V gene (reference sequence). Trimming removed 7 bases from V and 4 bases from J, with 14 bases in between. CDR3 DNA: TGTGCCAGCAACTCCAGGGATATTAATCAGCCCCAGCATTTT. This sequence encodes CASNSRDINQPQHF.

This clonotype was detected many times. The V and J genes are TRBV24-1 and TRBJ2-3; 10 bases are a match to TRBD2. Trimming cost V 1 base and J 5 bases; bases outside gene matches: 2. Germline-derived CDR1 and CDR2 are KGHDR and SFDVKD. The CDR3 covers 15 residues. The CDR3 reads CATSDFSSGRDTQYF. CDR3 coding DNA: TGTGCCACCAGTGATTTTTCTAGCGGGAGAGATACGCAGTATTTT.

This clonotype showed up many times. V is TRBV19 and J is TRBJ2-7; TRBD2 matches 12 bases. Germline loops: CDR1 LNHDA, CDR2 SQIVND (reference sequence). The CDR3 consists of 16 residues. V was clipped by 1 base and J by 4 bases; unmatched bases: 5. In DNA, the CDR3 is TGTGCCAGTAGTATAGTAGGACTAGCGGGACCTTACGAGCAGTACTTC. The encoded protein is CASSIVGLAGPYEQYF. Looking up the rest from reference TRBV19 and TRBJ2-7 gives the full variable domain: DGGITQSPKYLFRKEGQNVTLSCEQNLNHDAMYWYRQDPGQGLRLIYYSQIVNDFQKGDIAEGYSVSREKKESFPLTVTSAQKNPTAFYLCASSIVGLAGPYEQYFGPGTRLTVT.

This clonotype was seen ten or more times. The chain combines TRBV2 with TRBJ1-5, with D hard to call. The germline gives CDR1 SNHLY, CDR2 FYNNEI. V was trimmed by 0 bases and J by 6 bases, leaving 3 bases between them. The CDR3 totals 12 residues. The CDR3 sequence: CASSEAVQPQHF. The CDR3 nucleotides are TGTGCCAGCAGTGAAGCGGTTCAGCCCCAGCATTTT.